The 27 T cell receptor beta chains listed next were all sequenced from one sample in a study of T cell repertoires in aging, cancer and after chemotherapy. Rearranged V-D-J TRB sequences were amplified with a mixed TRB-A/B primer pool. TCRdb re-called the multiplex PCR reads with MiXCR, one entry per CDR3 protein. The table includes some 5,000 distinct CDR3 sequences, more than 25% detected once. The template was genomic DNA from peripheral blood, not RNA. The specimen sequenced was blood. All receptors derive from a human donor with a blood cancer.

A note on this clonotype: A much bigger clone sits one base away, suggesting this may be a read error. The chain employs TRBV11-1 and TRBJ2-1; tentatively, D is TRBD2 (7 bases). Germline loops: CDR1 SGHAT, CDR2 FQDESV (reference sequence). CDR3 length: 14 amino acids. This CDR3 reads CASRARGPNNEKFF. DNA of the CDR3: TGTGCCAGCAGGGCGCGGGGGCCAAACAATGAGAAGTTCTTC.

This clonotype was seen a handful of times. This sequence joins TRBV6-1 and TRBJ2-7; 14 nucleotides line up with TRBD2. The CDR3 has 16 residues. V lost 6 bases, J lost 3 bases, and 7 bases stayed unmatched. Germline CDR1 reads MNHNS; CDR2 reads SASEGT. The CDR3 coding sequence is TGTGCCAGCAGCCCAAGACTAGCGGGGGGGTTCTACGAGCAGTACTTC. This codes for CASSPRLAGGFYEQYF.

The chain has TRBV6-1 and TRBJ2-1; the D gene is possibly TRBD2 (7 bases). CDR3 length equals 15 residues. The germline CDR1 and CDR2 sequences are MNHNS and SASEGT. Trimming left V 6 bases short and J 7 bases short, with 19 bases between. The CDR3 sequence: CASSRGGVPRNEQFF. For the CDR3, the DNA is TGTGCCAGCAGCAGAGGGGGGGTACCGAGGAATGAGCAGTTCTTC.

The genes are TRBV12-3 or TRBV12-4 and TRBJ1-1; D possibly corresponds to TRBD1 (6 bases). Trimming took off 3 bases at V and 0 bases at J, with 26 bases between the two ends. The CDR3 totals 20 residues. The CDR3 loop is CASSFKGITGFGRVNTEAFF. Here the CDR3 DNA reads TGTGCCAGCAGTTTCAAGGGCATTACAGGGTTTGGTAGGGTGAACACTGAAGCTTTCTTT.

The CDR3 coding sequence is TGTGCCAGCTCACCAATGGGAAACACTGAAGCTTTCTTT. This encodes CASSPMGNTEAFF. The rearrangement joins TRBV18 to TRBJ1-1; no firm D call. Germline loops: CDR1 KGHSH, CDR2 LQKENI. The CDR3 spans 13 residues. V was trimmed by 2 bases and J by 2 bases, leaving 6 bases between them.

This clonotype has a handful of counts. This chain joins TRBV11-1 and TRBJ1-4; possibly TRBD1 for D (5 bases). CDR1 is SGHAT, CDR2 FQDESV, per germline (reference sequence). This CDR3 spans 14 amino acids. V was trimmed by 3 bases and J by 11 bases, leaving 16 bases between them. The CDR3 DNA is TGTGCCAGCAGCTTGCAGGGAGGGACCCAGAAACTGTTTTTT. This sequence encodes CASSLQGGTQKLFF.

The chain has TRBV5-4 and TRBJ1-2; tentative D call: TRBD1 (5 bases). V shed 2 bases and J shed 6 bases, with 11 bases lying between them. This CDR3 comprises 13 residues. Germline CDR1 and CDR2: SGHNT and YYREEE (reference sequence). CDR3 in amino acids: CASSFYTDNGYTF. DNA of the CDR3: TGTGCCAGCAGCTTTTACACGGACAATGGCTACACCTTC.

V is TRBV19 and J is TRBJ2-7, with a tentative D call TRBD2 (6 bases). Trimming left V 3 bases short and J 3 bases short, with 21 bases between. The CDR3 spans 17 residues. Per germline, CDR1 LNHDA and CDR2 SQIVND (reference sequence). The CDR3 nucleotides are TGTGCCAGTAGTATTGGAGGTGGGGGACTTCGTCGCTACGAGCAGTACTTC. Its translation is CASSIGGGGLRRYEQYF.

V and J are TRBV19 and TRBJ2-7; 9 bases align to TRBD1. Trimming removed 3 bases from V and 4 bases from J; junction bases left unmatched: 4. CDR1 is LNHDA and CDR2 is SQIVND in the germline V gene (reference sequence). The CDR3 runs to 14 residues. The CDR3 is CASSIGTGLYEQYF. CDR3 sequence (DNA): TGTGCCAGTAGTATCGGGACAGGGTTGTACGAGCAGTACTTC. Based on the CDR3 plus reference TRBV19 and TRBJ2-7, the full variable domain is DGGITQSPKYLFRKEGQNVTLSCEQNLNHDAMYWYRQDPGQGLRLIYYSQIVNDFQKGDIAEGYSVSREKKESFPLTVTSAQKNPTAFYLCASSIGTGLYEQYFGPGTRLTVT.

V usage is TRBV20-1 and J usage is TRBJ2-1; a possible D gene is TRBD1 (6 bases). Germline values: CDR1 DFQATT, CDR2 SNEGSKA (reference sequence). The CDR3 is made up of 12 amino acids. Trimming shortened V by 6 bases and J by 7 bases, and 13 bases separated the two germline ends. CDR3: CSASDRKNEQFF. The CDR3 nucleotides are TGCAGTGCCTCGGACAGAAAAAATGAGCAGTTCTTC.

A few counts support this clonotype. The gene calls are TRBV5-4 and TRBJ1-5, with a possible D match to TRBD1 (6 bases). Trimming pared 0 bases from V and 7 bases from J, leaving 11 bases between. The CDR3 is 14 amino acids. Germline V CDR1 and CDR2: SGHNT, YYREEE (reference sequence). The CDR3 DNA is TGTGCCAGCAGCTTGGGGGGGGCGGGGCAGCCCCAGCATTTT. It specifies CASSLGGAGQPQHF. Filled out from reference TRBV5-4 and TRBJ1-5, the complete variable domain reads ETGVTQSPTHLIKTRGQQVTLRCSSQSGHNTVSWYQQALGQGPQFIFQYYREEENGRGNFPPRFSGLQFPNYSSELNVNALELDDSALYLCASSLGGAGQPQHFGDGTRLSIL.

This clonotype was seen a few times. The V and J genes are TRBV5-6 and TRBJ2-7, with D possibly TRBD2 on 6 matching bases. Germline V CDR1 and CDR2: SGHDT, YYEEEE. This CDR3 region has 14 residues. Deletions cut 3 bases from V and 0 bases from J, with 10 bases between. CDR3 amino acids: CASSWRDGSYEQYF. The CDR3 DNA reads as TGTGCCAGCAGCTGGCGGGACGGCTCCTACGAGCAGTACTTC.

The CDR3 DNA reads as TGTGCCAGCAGTTCCACAGGACGTTATGGCTACACCTTC. Translated: CASSSTGRYGYTF. The rearrangement joins TRBV6-5 to TRBJ1-2; tentatively, D is TRBD1 (5 bases). Looked up from germline, CDR1 is MNHEY and CDR2 is SVGAGI. This CDR3 has 13 amino acids. V lost 4 bases and J lost 5, with 11 bases in between.

The V gene is TRBV6-2 or TRBV6-3, the J gene TRBJ1-2; 9 positions agree with TRBD1. The germline V gene has CDR1 MNHEY and CDR2 SVGEGT. V gave up 6 bases and J gave up 8 bases; unmatched junction bases: 4. The CDR3 is 12 amino acids. CDR3 DNA sequence: TGTGCCAGCAGGACCGGGACAGGGGGCTACACCTTC. As protein: CASRTGTGGYTF.

The chain links TRBV6-1 to TRBJ1-5; D might be TRBD1 (6 bases). V dropped 3 bases and J dropped 3 bases, with 15 bases sitting between them. The CDR3 loop spans 16 amino acids. Germline V gene sequence: CDR1 MNHNS, CDR2 SASEGT. This chain's CDR3 is CASSEPGTRYNQPQHF. In DNA form, the CDR3 reads TGTGCCAGCAGTGAGCCCGGGACAAGGTACAATCAGCCCCAGCATTTT.

This clonotype has a handful of counts. This sequence joins TRBV6-2 or TRBV6-3 and TRBJ2-1; 11 nucleotides align to TRBD2. V shed 3 bases, J shed 6 bases, and the junction held 10 bases outside the gene matches. The length of the CDR3 is 17 residues. CDR1 is MNHEY, CDR2 SVGEGT, per germline. CDR3 nucleotides: TGTGCCAGCAGTTATGTCCTAGCGGGGGGCCCGCGCAATGAGCAGTTCTTC. Translating it yields CASSYVLAGGPRNEQFF.

The chain joins TRBV27 to TRBJ1-4, with D unclear. The CDR3 loop spans 18 amino acids. V dropped 1 base and J dropped 3 bases, with 18 bases sitting between them. Germline V gene sequence: CDR1 MNHEY, CDR2 SMNVEV (reference sequence). The CDR3 sequence: CASSLLPKFPLSNEKLFF. CDR3 coding DNA: TGTGCCAGCAGTTTATTGCCCAAGTTCCCATTATCTAATGAAAAACTGTTTTTT.

V is TRBV24-1 and J is TRBJ1-5, with D maybe TRBD1 (5 bases). The V end was cut by 5 bases, the J end by 7 bases, with 11 bases between. The germline V gene has CDR1 KGHDR and CDR2 SFDVKD. The CDR3 is 13 amino acids. The CDR3 loop reads CATSALEGQPQHF. The DNA for the CDR3 is TGTGCCACCAGTGCCCTGGAGGGGCAGCCCCAGCATTTT.

This chain joins TRBV6-5 and TRBJ1-4, with 7 bases that match TRBD1. CDR1 and CDR2 (germline): MNHEY, SVGAGI. V lost 7 bases and J lost 10; bases outside the gene matches: 15. The CDR3 length is 15 residues. The CDR3: CASTWRRTGGGKLFF. The CDR3 region has the DNA TGTGCCAGCACCTGGAGAAGGACAGGTGGGGGAAAACTGTTTTTT.

This chain links TRBV28 with TRBJ1-5; no clear D gene. CDR3 length: 14 residues. CDR1 and CDR2 from the germline V gene are MDHEN and SYDVKM. The V end was cut by 6 bases, the J end by 0 bases, with 9 bases between. CDR3 in amino acids: CASSILYSNQPQHF. Written as DNA, the CDR3 is TGTGCCAGCAGCATATTATATAGCAATCAGCCCCAGCATTTT.

This clonotype ranks as medium-sized. The gene calls are TRBV20-1 and TRBJ2-2; 9 bases are shared with TRBD2. Germline lookup yields CDR1 DFQATT and CDR2 SNEGSKA (reference sequence). This CDR3 has 14 amino acids. V gave up 3 bases and J gave up 3 bases; unmatched junction bases: 2. The CDR3 is CSARRGGHTGELFF. The CDR3 coding sequence is TGCAGTGCTAGGCGGGGGGGCCACACCGGGGAGCTGTTTTTT.

J is TRBJ2-7 and V is TRBV7-9, with 9 bases identical to TRBD1. CDR3 length: 16 residues. Looked up from germline, CDR1 is SEHNR and CDR2 is FQNEAQ (reference sequence). The J segment lost 2 bases and the V segment lost 5 bases, leaving 10 bases of the junction unmatched. CDR3 nucleotide sequence: TGTGCCAGCAGCATTGCCGGGACAGGGTACGCCTACGAGCAGTACTTC. As protein: CASSIAGTGYAYEQYF.

The CDR3 DNA sequence: TGTGCCAGCTCACCAGTTGGAGGGGCGGCCGAGCAGTACTTC. Encoded protein: CASSPVGGAAEQYF. This chain uses TRBV18 with TRBJ2-7, with D tentatively TRBD2 (6 bases). Germline CDR1 and CDR2: KGHSH and LQKENI. The V and J ends lost 2 bases and 6 bases respectively, with 14 bases between them. This CDR3 is built from 14 residues.

The chain is built from TRBV5-4 and TRBJ2-1, with D perhaps given as TRBD1 or TRBD2 (6 bases each). Trimming took 1 base from V and 6 from J, leaving 8 bases between them. There are 13 residues in the CDR3. Germline lookup yields CDR1 SGHNT and CDR2 YYREEE (reference sequence). The CDR3 nucleotides read TGTGCCAGCAGCTTGTGGGGGGCCAATGAGCAGTTCTTC. This gives the protein CASSLWGANEQFF.

CDR3 sequence: CASSIWTGSSYEQYF. In DNA form, the CDR3 reads TGTGCCAGTAGTATCTGGACAGGGAGCTCCTACGAGCAGTACTTC. The chain couples TRBV19 to TRBJ2-7, with 8 bases identical to TRBD1. Germline V gene data show CDR1 as LNHDA and CDR2 as SQIVND (reference sequence). Unmatched junction bases numbered 4, after V lost 3 bases and J lost 0 bases. There are 15 residues in the CDR3.

This clonotype is medium-sized (0.01 to 0.1%) within its sample. V is TRBV30 and J is TRBJ1-2, with 7 bases aligning to TRBD1. This CDR3 spans 12 amino acids. V lost 2 bases to trimming and J lost 6 bases; unmatched junction nucleotides: 3. Per the germline V gene, CDR1 is GTSNPN and CDR2 is SVGIG (reference sequence). The CDR3 loop is CAWSRRGHGYTF. The CDR3 region has the DNA TGTGCCTGGAGTAGAAGGGGGCATGGCTACACCTTC.

This clonotype was seen only a few times. The genes are TRBV12-3 or TRBV12-4 and TRBJ2-1, with TRBD1 matching over 8 bases. This CDR3 is built from 16 residues. V shed 6 bases, J shed 8 bases, and the junction held 15 bases outside the gene matches. The CDR3 DNA reads TGTGCCAGCAGAAAACTTACAGGGGGAGACGGAGATGAGCAGTTCTTC. The encoded protein is CASRKLTGGDGDEQFF.